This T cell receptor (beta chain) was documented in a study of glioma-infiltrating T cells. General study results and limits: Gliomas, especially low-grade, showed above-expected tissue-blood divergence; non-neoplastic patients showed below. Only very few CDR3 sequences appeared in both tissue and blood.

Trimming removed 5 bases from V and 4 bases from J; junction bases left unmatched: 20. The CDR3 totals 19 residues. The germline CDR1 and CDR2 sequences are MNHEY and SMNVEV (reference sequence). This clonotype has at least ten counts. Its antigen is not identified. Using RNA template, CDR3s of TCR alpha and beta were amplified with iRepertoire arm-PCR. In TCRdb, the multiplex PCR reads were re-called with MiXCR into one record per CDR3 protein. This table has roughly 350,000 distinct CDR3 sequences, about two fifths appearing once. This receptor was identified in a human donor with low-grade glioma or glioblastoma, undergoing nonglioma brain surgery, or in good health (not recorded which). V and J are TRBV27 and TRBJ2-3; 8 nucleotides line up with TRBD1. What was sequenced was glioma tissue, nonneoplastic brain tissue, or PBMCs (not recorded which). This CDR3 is CASSPTPRTGRVGSDTQYF. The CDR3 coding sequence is TGTGCCAGCAGTCCCACCCCCAGGACAGGGAGAGTAGGGTCAGATACGCAGTATTTT.